This T cell receptor (beta chain) was sequenced during a study of beta chain features in type 1 diabetes. The study, taken as a whole, reports: Shorter TCRB CDR3s, moderately but significantly so, marked every one of the four CD4+ subsets in Type 1 diabetes patients. Relative to healthy donors, patients appeared to have naive, central memory and Treg TCRB repertoires that were more similar.

On this clone: Its antigen is as yet unknown.

The junction had 7 bases not matched to a gene; V was cut back by 7 bases and J by 4 bases. Germline V lookup: CDR1 MDHEN, CDR2 SYDVKM. This CDR3 spans 15 amino acids. Isolated RNA was reverse transcribed in full, so expressed TCRB transcripts were sequenced. The data were produced by immunoSEQ multiplex PCR, yet TCRdb's version contains in-frame clones alone and is incomplete. The sample consists of 640,000 or so clones, around 15% of them appearing once. Specimen: naive CD4+ T cells from blood. The chain combines TRBV28 with TRBJ1-6; TRBD1 matches at 7 bases. The sequence derives from a man in his late teens or twenties with type 1 diabetes. CDR3 sequence: CASNLVGQYNSPLHF. The CDR3 nucleotides are TGTGCCAGCAACCTCGTGGGACAGTATAATTCACCCCTCCACTTT.